This T cell receptor (beta chain) is drawn from a study of cytomegalovirus exposure and HLA in healthy donors. There are 14 residues in the CDR3. The germline gives CDR1 LNHDA, CDR2 SQIVND (reference sequence). Unmatched junction bases numbered 5, after V lost 7 bases and J lost 4 bases. Remarks on this clone: Its specificity is unknown.

Study-wide findings and caveats: Common viral pathogens seemed, in a later analysis, to connect with several of the most significant clusters. Analysis was carried out at a later point, and it linked a missense DCLRE1C variant to TCR beta V- and J-gene trimming. As immune exposure information, only CMV serostatus was available.

PCR primers comprised 60 Vbeta and 13 Jbeta primers. Sequencing was performed with immunoSEQ multiplex PCR; in TCRdb, only in-frame clones are kept and a portion is missing. This sample carries 55,000 or so clones, approximately 82% of them seen once, and the ten largest clones take about 3%. The receptor was derived from a man in his forties or fifties in good health and CMV-seronegative. Sequencing was done on a sample of PBMCs. The genes are TRBV19 and TRBJ2-1, with TRBD2 matching 9 bases. CDR3 in amino acids: CASKGAGGYNEQFF. The CDR3 DNA reads TGTGCCAGTAAAGGAGCGGGGGGTTACAATGAGCAGTTCTTC.